Here is one T cell receptor beta chain with its context. Original processing notes: Amplification with reference gene primers provided the estimates of nucleated cell counts. Method: immunoSEQ multiplex PCR; TCRdb's copy keeps in-frame clones and lacks some. V, J and clone size derive from that table, while D and trimming were established from the DNA sequence. The sample comprises almost 200,000 clones, roughly nine tenths of which are singletons, and roughly 0.78% rests with the top ten. The sample originates from a study of blood T cell repertoires in COVID-19. As for the study in general: COVID-19 samples, acute and convalescent, were from the United States, Italy and Spain. Nucleic acid was either cDNA or gDNA, and it came from T cells, B-cell-depleted T cells, or PBMCs.

CDR3 length: 17 amino acids. V gave up 7 bases and J gave up 0 bases; unmatched junction bases: 11. The germline V gene encodes CDR1 LGHNA and CDR2 YNFKEQ. V gene TRBV4-2 combines with J gene TRBJ2-2, with TRBD2 matching over 7 bases. This clonotype was sampled from a woman in her sixties or seventies with acute or convalescent COVID-19. The sample consisted of peripheral blood. DNA of the CDR3: TGTGCCAGCACTCTCGGGGAGGGTACGCCGAACACCGGGGAGCTGTTTTTT. Residues: CASTLGEGTPNTGELFF.